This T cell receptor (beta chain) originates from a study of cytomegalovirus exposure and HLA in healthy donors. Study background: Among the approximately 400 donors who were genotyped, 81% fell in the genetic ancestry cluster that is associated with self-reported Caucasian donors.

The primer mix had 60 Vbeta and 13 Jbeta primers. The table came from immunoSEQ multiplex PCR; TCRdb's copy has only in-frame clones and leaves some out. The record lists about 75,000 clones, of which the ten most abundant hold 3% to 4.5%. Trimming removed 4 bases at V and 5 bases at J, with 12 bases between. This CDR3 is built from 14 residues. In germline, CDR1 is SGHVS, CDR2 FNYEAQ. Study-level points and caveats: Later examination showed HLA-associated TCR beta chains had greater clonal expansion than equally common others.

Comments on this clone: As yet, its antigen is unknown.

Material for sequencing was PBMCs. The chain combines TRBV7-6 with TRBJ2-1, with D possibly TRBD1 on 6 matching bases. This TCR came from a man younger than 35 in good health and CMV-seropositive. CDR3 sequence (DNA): TGTGCCAGCAGCTCAGCAGGGACACACAATGAGCAGTTCTTC. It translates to CASSSAGTHNEQFF. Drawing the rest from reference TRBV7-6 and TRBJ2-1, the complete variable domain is GAGVSQSPRYKVTKRGQDVALRCDPISGHVSLYWYRQALGQGPEFLTYFNYEAQQDKSGLPNDRFSAERPEGSISTLTIQRTEQRDSAMYRCASSSAGTHNEQFFGPGTRLTVL.